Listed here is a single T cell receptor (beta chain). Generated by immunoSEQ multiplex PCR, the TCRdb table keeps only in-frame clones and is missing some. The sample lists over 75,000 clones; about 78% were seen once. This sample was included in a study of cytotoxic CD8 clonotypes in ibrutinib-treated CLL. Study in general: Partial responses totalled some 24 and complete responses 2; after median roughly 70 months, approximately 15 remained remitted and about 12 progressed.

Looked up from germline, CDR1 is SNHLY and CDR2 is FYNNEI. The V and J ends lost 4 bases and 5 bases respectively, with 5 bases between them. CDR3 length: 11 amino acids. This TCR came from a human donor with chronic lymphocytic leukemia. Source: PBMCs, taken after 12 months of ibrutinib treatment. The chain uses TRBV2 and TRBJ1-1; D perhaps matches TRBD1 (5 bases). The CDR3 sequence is CASSAGTEAFF. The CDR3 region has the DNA TGTGCCAGCAGTGCAGGGACTGAAGCTTTCTTT.